The clone carrying this T cell receptor (beta chain) showed up just a few times. The antigen remains unidentified. Germline V CDR1 and CDR2: SGHRS, YFSETQ. The CDR3 loop spans 15 amino acids. J gave up 2 bases and V 6 bases, and 6 bases lay outside the gene matches. The data belong to a study of identical twins. Study conclusions and caveats: Cord blood beta clonotypes that were abundant carried fewer insertions, and memory repertoires showed no such trend. Some out-of-frame alpha sequences were shared by twins, and these showed excess low generation probability. The study found weaker excess twin sharing in beta out-of-frame sequences.

Template switching, a step in the protocol, added a universal primer site, and cDNA carried unique molecular identifiers. MiXCR, applied by TCRdb to the 5' RACE reads, yields one record per CDR3 protein. The top ten hold around 8.3% of the sample, which has approximately 240,000 distinct CDR3 sequences, over 11% seen once. V is TRBV5-1 and J is TRBJ2-3; 10 nucleotides agree with TRBD1. This TCR derives from a woman aged 18-35 years in good health. The sequenced sample consisted of memory (CD45RO+) T cells sorted from blood. This chain's CDR3 is CASMETGGSTDTQYF. The CDR3 coding sequence is TGCGCCAGCATGGAGACAGGGGGCTCCACAGATACGCAGTATTTT.